This T cell receptor beta chain was sequenced in a study of cytomegalovirus exposure and HLA in healthy donors. 13 Jbeta primers and 60 Vbeta primers were used for the PCR. Profiling relied on immunoSEQ multiplex PCR, and the TCRdb table lists in-frame clones only, not all of them. Of about 160,000 clones listed, around 80% are singletons. The CDR3 covers 13 residues. Germline loops: CDR1 MRHNA, CDR2 SNTAGT. Trimming pared 6 bases from V and 1 base from J, leaving 9 bases between. V gene TRBV6-4 combines with J gene TRBJ1-1; D is possibly TRBD1 (5 bases). This TCR was sampled from a male donor in good health and CMV-seropositive. The sample comprised PBMCs. DNA of the CDR3: TGTGCCAGCAGCCTAGACAGGAACACTGAAGCTTTCTTT. As protein: CASSLDRNTEAFF.